These 22 T cell receptor beta chains were all obtained from the same sample, sequenced in a study of shared clonotypes between healthy human individuals. The assay was immunoSEQ multiplex PCR, and TCRdb's table has in-frame clones only and misses some. The sample records about 680,000 clones, around 67% being singletons. The sequencing input was memory CD4+ T cells sorted from blood. This sample's subset: CD45RA-negative fraction. All receptors come from a woman in her thirties in good health.

The V gene is TRBV5-6, the J gene TRBJ2-1; D may match TRBD1 or TRBD2 (6 bases each). Between the trimmed V and J ends, which lost 10 bases and 8 bases, there was a span of 13 bases. The CDR3 is made up of 11 amino acids. Germline values: CDR1 SGHDT, CDR2 YYEEEE. The CDR3: CAGSGGYEQFF. CDR3 bases: TGTGCCGGATCCGGGGGCTATGAGCAGTTCTTC.

The chain links TRBV7-9 to TRBJ2-6; D is possibly TRBD1 or TRBD2 (7 bases each). The CDR3 has 16 residues. V was trimmed by 8 bases and J by 2 bases, leaving 16 bases between them. CDR1 is SEHNR and CDR2 is FQNEAQ in the germline V gene (reference sequence). CDR3 sequence: CASPTRGGTGANVLTF. The CDR3 DNA is TGTGCCAGCCCAACCAGGGGGGGCACTGGGGCCAACGTCCTGACTTTC.

The chain has TRBV29-1 and TRBJ2-7; the D is unclear. Deletions cut 4 bases from V and 9 bases from J, with 19 bases between. From germline, CDR1 is SQVTM and CDR2 ANQGSEA. This CDR3 region has 13 residues. The CDR3 reads CSVVSWPQARQYF. DNA of the CDR3: TGCAGCGTTGTCTCATGGCCCCAGGCTCGGCAGTACTTC.

There are a few counts of this clone. The rearrangement links TRBV2 to TRBJ2-5; 7 bases map to TRBD1. This CDR3 region has 15 residues. V lost 1 base and J lost 4; bases outside the gene matches: 6. Germline-derived CDR1 and CDR2 are SNHLY and FYNNEI. The CDR3 here is CASSEGWAGGETQYF. The CDR3 DNA is TGTGCCAGCAGTGAAGGGTGGGCAGGGGGAGAGACCCAGTACTTC. The variable domain in full, with the rest retrieved from reference TRBV2 and TRBJ2-5, is EPEVTQTPSHQVTQMGQEVILRCVPISNHLYFYWYRQILGQKVEFLVSFYNNEISEKSEIFDDQFSVERPDGSNFTLKIRSTKLEDSAMYFCASSEGWAGGETQYFGPGTRLLVL.

The chain is built from TRBV6-1 and TRBJ2-2; D is tentatively TRBD1 or TRBD2 (5 bases each). The CDR3 is 15 residues long. CDR1 is MNHNS and CDR2 is SASEGT in the germline V gene. V was clipped by 4 bases and J by 5 bases, with 14 bases between them. The CDR3 DNA reads TGTGCCAGCAGTGGCTTCTCTGAGGGGACCGGGGAGCTGTTTTTT. The encoded protein is CASSGFSEGTGELFF.

The chain employs TRBV7-2 and TRBJ2-1; D possibly corresponds to TRBD2 (6 bases). The CDR3 length is 17 residues. Germline CDR1 is SGHTA and CDR2 is FQGNSA. Trimming stripped 5 bases from V and 4 bases from J, with 21 bases between. DNA for the CDR3: TGTGCCAGCAGCCCTGTCCCGGCCGGGACTCTTTACAATGAGCAGTTCTTC. The encoded protein is CASSPVPAGTLYNEQFF.

The chain is built from TRBV9 and TRBJ2-5; D not certain. The CDR3 totals 14 residues. CDR1 and CDR2 (germline): SGDLS, YYNGEE. With 1 base removed from V and 2 bases from J, the gap between germline ends came to 9 bases. CDR3 sequence (DNA): TGTGCCAGCAGCGTAACACTCGATCAAGAGACCCAGTACTTC. This translates into CASSVTLDQETQYF.

The genes are TRBV5-4 and TRBJ1-1, with D perhaps TRBD1 (5 bases). Trimming removed 4 bases from V and 3 bases from J, with 13 bases in between. CDR1 is SGHNT and CDR2 is YYREEE in the germline V gene (reference sequence). The CDR3 totals 14 residues. The CDR3 spells CASSLGQRDTEAFF. CDR3 DNA: TGTGCCAGCAGCCTCGGACAAAGGGACACTGAAGCTTTCTTT.

This clone was observed many times. The rearrangement joins TRBV11-1 to TRBJ2-5; D is uncertain. Trimming shortened V by 1 base and J by 6 bases, and 9 bases separated the two germline ends. In germline, CDR1 is SGHAT, CDR2 FQDESV (reference sequence). This CDR3 region has 13 residues. The CDR3 DNA follows: TGTGCCAGCAGCTTAGATGGGGTGCAGACCCAGTACTTC. It specifies CASSLDGVQTQYF.

This clone was counted between two and nine times. The CDR3 DNA is TGTGCCAGCAGCTTAGTGTTGGCTAGCACCGAGCAGTACTTC. This encodes CASSLVLASTEQYF. V gene TRBV7-9 combines with J gene TRBJ2-7; D is perhaps TRBD2 (5 bases). CDR1 is SEHNR and CDR2 is FQNEAQ in the germline V gene (reference sequence). This CDR3 region has 14 residues. V was pared by 1 base and J by 6 bases, with 13 bases between.

This chain joins TRBV19 and TRBJ2-4; D is perhaps TRBD2 (5 bases). This CDR3 region has 16 residues. V shed 5 bases and J shed 6 bases, with 20 bases lying between them. Germline assignment: CDR1 LNHDA and CDR2 SQIVND (reference sequence). The CDR3 sequence is CASSSPGSLRGNIQYF. CDR3 in DNA: TGTGCCAGTAGTTCACCGGGCAGCCTCCGGGGAAACATTCAGTACTTC.

This clone appeared once. V usage is TRBV9 and J usage is TRBJ2-2; the D gene is possibly TRBD1 (5 bases). Per the germline V gene, CDR1 is SGDLS and CDR2 is YYNGEE. Trimming removed 4 bases at V and 1 base at J, with 14 bases between. The CDR3 spans 16 residues. In DNA form, the CDR3 reads TGTGCCAGCAGCAGAATCACAGGAGTGAACACCGGGGAGCTGTTTTTT. Its protein is CASSRITGVNTGELFF.

CDR3 protein: CATKMENQPQHF. CDR3 in DNA: TGTGCCACTAAGATGGAAAATCAGCCCCAGCATTTT. The chain employs TRBV10-3 and TRBJ1-5; D is unclear. The CDR3 totals 12 residues. CDR1 is ENHRY and CDR2 is SYGVKD in the germline V gene. V lost 10 bases, J lost 4 bases, and 11 bases lay in between.

This clone has only one observation. V usage is TRBV28 and J usage is TRBJ1-2, with TRBD1 identical over 10 bases. The CDR3 contains 15 residues. J was trimmed by 7 bases and V by 5 bases; bases with no gene match: 10. Germline CDR1 reads MDHEN; CDR2 reads SYDVKM. The CDR3, as DNA: TGTGCCAGCAGTGCCACGGGACAGGGGTACTTTGGCTACACCTTC. Protein sequence: CASSATGQGYFGYTF.

The sample holds many counts of this clone. The chain couples TRBV6-1 to TRBJ2-2; 8 bases fit TRBD1. The length of the CDR3 is 15 residues. V was clipped by 6 bases and J by 5 bases; unmatched bases: 8. Germline V gene sequence: CDR1 MNHNS, CDR2 SASEGT. In DNA form, the CDR3 reads TGTGCCAGCAGGGGCAGGACAGGGATGACCGGGGAGCTGTTTTTT. Encoded protein: CASRGRTGMTGELFF.

J is TRBJ2-3 and V is TRBV5-1; TRBD2 might be the D (6 bases). Trimming took 3 bases from V and 0 from J, leaving 11 bases between them. The CDR3 runs 15 residues. Germline lookup yields CDR1 SGHRS and CDR2 YFSETQ. CDR3 DNA: TGCGCCAGCAGCTGGAGGGGAAGTAGCACAGATACGCAGTATTTT. Encoded protein: CASSWRGSSTDTQYF. The full variable domain, rest sourced from reference TRBV5-1 and TRBJ2-3, is KAGVTQTPRYLIKTRGQQVTLSCSPISGHRSVSWYQQTPGQGLQFLFEYFSETQRNKGNFPGRFSGRQFSNSRSEMNVSTLELGDSALYLCASSWRGSSTDTQYFGPGTRLTVL.

The J gene is TRBJ1-1, the V gene TRBV4-2; D is uncertain. The CDR3 has 14 residues. Trimming cost V 1 base and J 5 bases, with 11 bases left between them. In germline, CDR1 is LGHNA, CDR2 YNFKEQ. CDR3 protein: CASSQVDGYTEAFF. The DNA of the CDR3 is TGTGCCAGCAGCCAAGTAGACGGTTATACTGAAGCTTTCTTT.

This chain connects TRBV25-1 to TRBJ1-3, with a possible D match to TRBD1 (5 bases). CDR1 and CDR2 (germline): MGHDK, SYGVNS. Trimming left V 5 bases short and J 0 bases short, with 11 bases between. The CDR3 covers 15 residues. CDR3 sequence (DNA): TGTGCCAGCAGTCAACTGGGGGGCTCTGGAAACACCATATATTTT. The encoded protein is CASSQLGGSGNTIYF.

The chain uses TRBV28 and TRBJ1-2; 11 positions agree with TRBD1. CDR3 size: 14 residues. V gave up 4 bases and J gave up 3 bases; unmatched junction bases: 1. The germline V gene has CDR1 MDHEN and CDR2 SYDVKM. The CDR3 coding sequence is TGTGCCAGCAGTTCGGGACAGGGGGACTATGGCTACACCTTC. Translation: CASSSGQGDYGYTF.

The gene calls are TRBV27 and TRBJ2-2; 10 positions agree with TRBD2. Germline CDR1 is MNHEY and CDR2 is SMNVEV (reference sequence). The CDR3 loop spans 13 amino acids. V was pared by 5 bases and J by 8 bases, with 2 bases of the junction left unmatched. The chain's CDR3 is CASSTSGMGELFF. In DNA form, the CDR3 reads TGTGCCAGCAGTACTAGCGGGATGGGGGAGCTGTTTTTT.

V is TRBV6-6 and J is TRBJ1-4; D is undetermined. The V gene's germline CDR1 is MNHNY and CDR2 SVGAGI (reference sequence). This CDR3 has 12 residues. V lost 0 bases and J 13 bases, leaving 9 bases between the germline ends. The CDR3 here is CASSYSTGRLFF. The DNA of the CDR3 is TGTGCCAGCAGTTACTCGACGGGGAGACTGTTTTTT.

Written as DNA, the CDR3 is TGTGCCAGCAGTTTAGCTTGGACAGGGCGGGATCAGCCCCAGCATTTT. This translates into CASSLAWTGRDQPQHF. The rearrangement uses TRBV28 and TRBJ1-5; 8 bases agree with TRBD1. Trimming removed 2 bases from V and 5 bases from J; junction bases left unmatched: 8. This CDR3 comprises 16 residues. The V gene's germline CDR1 is MDHEN and CDR2 SYDVKM.